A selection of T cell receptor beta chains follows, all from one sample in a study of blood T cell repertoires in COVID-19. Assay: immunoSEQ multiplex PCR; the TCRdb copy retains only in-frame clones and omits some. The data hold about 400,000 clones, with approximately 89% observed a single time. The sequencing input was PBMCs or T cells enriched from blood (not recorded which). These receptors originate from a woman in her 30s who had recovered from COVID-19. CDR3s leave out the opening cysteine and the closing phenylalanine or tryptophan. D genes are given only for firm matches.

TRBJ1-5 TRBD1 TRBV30 AWSVQGAGGSNQPQH
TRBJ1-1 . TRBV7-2 ASSFRPRGGTEAF
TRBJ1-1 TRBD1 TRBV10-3 AITRGQKTEAF
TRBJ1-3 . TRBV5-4 ASSSAGNTIY
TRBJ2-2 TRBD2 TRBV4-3 ASSHSSGGAFSGELF
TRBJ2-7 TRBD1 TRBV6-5 ASKGAISYEQY
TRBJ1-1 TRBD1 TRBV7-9 ASSLGTGGVRSEREAF
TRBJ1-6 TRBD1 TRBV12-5 ASGSTGSSYNSPLH
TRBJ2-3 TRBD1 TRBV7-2 ASSNQGAPDTQY
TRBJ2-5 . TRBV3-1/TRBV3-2 ASSQDTGGGYETQY
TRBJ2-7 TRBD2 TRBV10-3 AISEGMRRGGPHEQY
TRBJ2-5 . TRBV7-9 ALSPPAPQETQY
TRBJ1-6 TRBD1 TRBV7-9 ASSLTPSGTGNPPLH
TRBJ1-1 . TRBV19 ASSDSMSFTTEAF
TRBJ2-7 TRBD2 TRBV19 ASSISGGANEQY
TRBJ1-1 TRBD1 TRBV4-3 ASSQETTGGATEAF
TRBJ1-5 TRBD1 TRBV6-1 ASSAPGQGVNQPQH
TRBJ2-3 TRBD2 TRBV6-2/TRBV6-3 ASSSLAGGHTDTQY
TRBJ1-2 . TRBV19 ASSMQGFEGYT
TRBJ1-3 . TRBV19 ASSMEVYSGNTIY